This T cell receptor beta chain was captured by sequencing in a study of cytomegalovirus exposure and HLA in healthy donors. This clone was seen a single time. Use of 60 Vbeta and 13 Jbeta primers characterized the PCR. The data were produced by immunoSEQ multiplex PCR, yet TCRdb's version contains in-frame clones alone and is incomplete. The sample records 150,000 or so clones, roughly 80% being singletons. The receptor was isolated from a young man in good health and CMV-seropositive. Sequenced input: PBMCs.

This CDR3 is CASSRSGFGPDENEKLFF. The CDR3, as DNA: TGTGCCAGCAGCCGCTCAGGGTTTGGGCCCGACGAGAATGAAAAACTGTTTTTT. The chain is built from TRBV5-6 and TRBJ1-4; tentative D call: TRBD1 (5 bases). V dropped 4 bases and J dropped 5 bases, with 24 bases sitting between them. Germline lookup yields CDR1 SGHDT and CDR2 YYEEEE. This CDR3 spans 18 amino acids.